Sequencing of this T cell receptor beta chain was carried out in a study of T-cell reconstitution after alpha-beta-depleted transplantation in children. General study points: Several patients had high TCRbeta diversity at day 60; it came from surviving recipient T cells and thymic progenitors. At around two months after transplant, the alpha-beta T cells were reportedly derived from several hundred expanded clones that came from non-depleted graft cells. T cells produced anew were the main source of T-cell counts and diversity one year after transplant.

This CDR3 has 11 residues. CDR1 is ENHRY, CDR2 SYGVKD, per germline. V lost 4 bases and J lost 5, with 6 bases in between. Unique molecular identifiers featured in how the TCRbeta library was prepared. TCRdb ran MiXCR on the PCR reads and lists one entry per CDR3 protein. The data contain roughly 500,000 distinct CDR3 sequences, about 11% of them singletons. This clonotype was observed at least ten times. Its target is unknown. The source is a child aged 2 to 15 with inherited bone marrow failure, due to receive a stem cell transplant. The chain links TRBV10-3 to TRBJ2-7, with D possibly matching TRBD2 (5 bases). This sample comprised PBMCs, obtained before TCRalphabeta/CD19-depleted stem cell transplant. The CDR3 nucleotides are TGTGCCATCAGTGCCGGGAACGAGCAGTACTTC. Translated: CAISAGNEQYF.